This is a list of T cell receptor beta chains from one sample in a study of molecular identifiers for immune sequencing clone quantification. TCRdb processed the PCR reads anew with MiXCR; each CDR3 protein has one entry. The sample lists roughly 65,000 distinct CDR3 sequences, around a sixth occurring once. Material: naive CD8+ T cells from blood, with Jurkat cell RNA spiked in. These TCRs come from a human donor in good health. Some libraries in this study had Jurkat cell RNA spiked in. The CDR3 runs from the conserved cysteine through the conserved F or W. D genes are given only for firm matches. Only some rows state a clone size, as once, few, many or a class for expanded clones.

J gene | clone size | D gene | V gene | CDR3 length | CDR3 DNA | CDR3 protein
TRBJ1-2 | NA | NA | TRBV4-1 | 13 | TGCGCCAGCAGCCACCTGGTGGACCATGGCTACACCTTC | CASSHLVDHGYTF
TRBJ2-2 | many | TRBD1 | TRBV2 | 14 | TGTGCCAGCACCGGACAGGGCTACACCGGGGAGCTGTTTTTT | CASTGQGYTGELFF
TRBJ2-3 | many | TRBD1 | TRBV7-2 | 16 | TGTGCCAGCAGCTTAGACAGGGGATTAAACACAGATACGCAGTATTTT | CASSLDRGLNTDTQYF
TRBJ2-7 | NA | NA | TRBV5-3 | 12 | TGTGCCAGCAGCTTGGACCACTACGAGCAGTACTTC | CASSLDHYEQYF
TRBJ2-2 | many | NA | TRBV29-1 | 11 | TGCAGCGCCTGGAAGGCCGGGGAGCTGTTTTTT | CSAWKAGELFF
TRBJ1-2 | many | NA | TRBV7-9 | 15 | TGTGCCAGCAGCTTTGCGGGCAGAATGGGTTTTGGCTACACCTTC | CASSFAGRMGFGYTF
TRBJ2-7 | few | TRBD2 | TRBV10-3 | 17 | TGTGCCATCACTGAAGGACTAGCGGGAGTGATTACCCACGAGCAGTACTTC | CAITEGLAGVITHEQYF
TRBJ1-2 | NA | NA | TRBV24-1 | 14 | TGTGCCACCAGCCGGCGCGGTGGGAACTATGGCTACACCTTC | CATSRRGGNYGYTF
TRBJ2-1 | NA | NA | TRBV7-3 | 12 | TGTGCCAGCAGCTTAACTAGCGGCGAGCAGTTCTTC | CASSLTSGEQFF
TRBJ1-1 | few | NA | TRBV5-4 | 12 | TGTGCCAGCAGTTTGGGGGGGGACGAAGCTTTCTTT | CASSLGGDEAFF
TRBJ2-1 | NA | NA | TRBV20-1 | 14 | TGCAGTGCTAGAACCGGGACGAGCTACAATGGGCAGTTCTTC | CSARTGTSYNGQFF
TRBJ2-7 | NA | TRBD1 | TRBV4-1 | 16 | TGCGCCAGCAGCCGGGCAACAGGGGGCCTCTCCTACGAGCAGTACTTC | CASSRATGGLSYEQYF
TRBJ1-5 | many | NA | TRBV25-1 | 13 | TGTGCCAGCAGTGATACCATGGGGCAGCCCCAGCATTTT | CASSDTMGQPQHF
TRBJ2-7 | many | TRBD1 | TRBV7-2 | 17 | TGTGCCAGCAGCTTAGAGAGGGGGCGGTCCCCTTCCTACGAGCAGTACTTC | CASSLERGRSPSYEQYF
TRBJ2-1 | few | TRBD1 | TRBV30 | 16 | TGTGCCTGGAGTGCGATCGGGACAGGGGGGTACAATGAGCAGTTCTTC | CAWSAIGTGGYNEQFF
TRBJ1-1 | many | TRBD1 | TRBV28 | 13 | TGTGCCAGCAGTTCAATACCCAGGGGGAAGGCTTTCTTT | CASSSIPRGKAFF
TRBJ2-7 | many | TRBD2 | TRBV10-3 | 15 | TGTGCCATCAGTGAGTCGAGTAATAGCGGGGATAGGCAGTACTTC | CAISESSNSGDRQYF
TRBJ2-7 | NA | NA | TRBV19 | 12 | TGTGCCAGTAGTATGGGGTCCTACGAGCAGTACTTC | CASSMGSYEQYF
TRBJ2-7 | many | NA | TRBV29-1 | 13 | TGCAGCGTTAATCGGGACAACACCTACGAGCAGTACTTC | CSVNRDNTYEQYF
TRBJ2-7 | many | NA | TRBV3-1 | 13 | TGTGCCAGCAGCTTCGGGGCCACCTACGAGCAGTACTTC | CASSFGATYEQYF
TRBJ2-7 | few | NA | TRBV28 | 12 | TGTGCCAGCAGTTTAATTCCCTACGAGCAGTACTTC | CASSLIPYEQYF
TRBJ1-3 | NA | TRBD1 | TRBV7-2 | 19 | TGTGCCAGCAGCCCAGACGAGGGACAGGGGATTCCATACGGAAACACCATGTATTTT | CASSPDEGQGIPYGNTMYF
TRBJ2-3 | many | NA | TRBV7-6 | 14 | TGTGCCAGCAGCTTGATTCCCAGCACAGATACGCAGTATTTT | CASSLIPSTDTQYF
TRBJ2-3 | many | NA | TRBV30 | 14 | TGTGCCTGGAGTGAAGGCAGGGGGGTAGATACGCAGTATTTT | CAWSEGRGVDTQYF
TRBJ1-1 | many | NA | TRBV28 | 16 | TGTGCCAGCAGTCTCTCCCAAGCGCTCATGAACACTGAAGCTTTCTTT | CASSLSQALMNTEAFF
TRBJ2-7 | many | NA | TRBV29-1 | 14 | TGCAGCGTTGCTTTCATCGGGAGAGGGTACGAGCAGTACTTC | CSVAFIGRGYEQYF
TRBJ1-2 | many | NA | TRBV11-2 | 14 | TGTGCCAGCAGCTTAGGGCTCCTAGACATTGGCTACACCTTC | CASSLGLLDIGYTF
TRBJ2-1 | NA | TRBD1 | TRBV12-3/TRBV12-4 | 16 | TGTGCCAGCAGTCCTACCCCCGGACAGGATTACAATGAGCAGTTCTTC | CASSPTPGQDYNEQFF
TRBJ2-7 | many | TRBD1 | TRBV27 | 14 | TGTGCCAGCAGGACAGGGGTACTTGTCTACGAGCAGTACTTC | CASRTGVLVYEQYF
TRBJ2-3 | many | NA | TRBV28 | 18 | TGTGCCAGCAGTCAAGGGTACCGACAGACCAGGCGCCCAGATACGCAGTATTTT | CASSQGYRQTRRPDTQYF
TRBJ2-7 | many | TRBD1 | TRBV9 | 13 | TGTGCCAGCAGCGTCGGACAGGGGGGCGAGCAGTACTTC | CASSVGQGGEQYF
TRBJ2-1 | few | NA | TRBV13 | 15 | TGTGCCAGCAGCTTACGAGGGAGCTCCTACAATGAGCAGTTCTTC | CASSLRGSSYNEQFF
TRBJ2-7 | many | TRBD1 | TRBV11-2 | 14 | TGTGCCAGCAGCGCCGGGACAGGGAGCTACGAGCAGTACTTC | CASSAGTGSYEQYF
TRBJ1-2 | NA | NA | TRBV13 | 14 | TGTGCCAGCAGCTTAGGGAAGATGGTTCATGGCTACACCTTC | CASSLGKMVHGYTF
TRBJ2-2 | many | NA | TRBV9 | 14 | TGTGCCAGCAGCGTGGACGGTCGAACCGGGGAGCTGTTTTTT | CASSVDGRTGELFF
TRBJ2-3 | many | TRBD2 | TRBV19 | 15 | TGTGCCAGTAGTACCCTAGCGGGAGGAACAGATACGCAGTATTTT | CASSTLAGGTDTQYF
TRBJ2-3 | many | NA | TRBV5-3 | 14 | TGTGCCAGCAGCTTGGTCCCTAGCACAGATACGCAGTATTTT | CASSLVPSTDTQYF
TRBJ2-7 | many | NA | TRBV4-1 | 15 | TGCGCCAGCAGCCACGTTCGACAGGGACTCTACGAGCAGTACTTC | CASSHVRQGLYEQYF
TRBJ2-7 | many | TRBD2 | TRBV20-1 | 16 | TGCAGTGCTAACCCCCGGCTAGCGGCTTCCTCCTACGAGCAGTACTTC | CSANPRLAASSYEQYF